The 14 T cell receptor beta chains presented below share a single source sample, sequenced in a study of CD8+CD57+ T cells in acquired aplastic anemia. CDR3 and TCR beta VDJ profiling relied on a genomic DNA template. In TCRdb, the reads were re-called with MiXCR into one record per CDR3 protein. The sample includes 150,000 to 200,000 distinct CDR3 sequences, roughly 63% seen only once; the top ten take 45% to 50%. Sequencing was done on a sample of sorted CD4+, CD8+, or CD8+CD57+ T cells (not recorded which) from PBMCs. These receptors were taken from a human donor in good health.

The chain combines TRBV9 with TRBJ1-2; no reliable D call. Trimming removed 0 bases from V and 1 base from J, with 10 bases in between. CDR1 is SGDLS and CDR2 is YYNGEE in the germline V gene. This CDR3 spans 15 amino acids. The CDR3: CASSVDPEVNYGYTF. CDR3 nucleotides: TGTGCCAGCAGCGTAGATCCCGAAGTTAACTATGGCTACACCTTC.

This clonotype was found a few times. The chain has TRBV2 and TRBJ2-7; no clear D gene. V was cut by 5 bases and J by 6 bases, with 20 bases left in between. This CDR3 comprises 15 residues. Germline V gene data show CDR1 as SNHLY and CDR2 as FYNNEI. CDR3 sequence: CASSRAGKAQGEQYF. CDR3 bases: TGTGCCAGCAGTCGCGCTGGTAAAGCACAAGGCGAGCAGTACTTC.

As regards this clonotype: The CDR3 carries no conserved terminal phenylalanine or tryptophan, so it likely arises from a read error. The V call is TRBV20-1, the J call TRBJ2-7, with D perhaps given as TRBD1 or TRBD2 (5 bases each). The V gene lost 5 bases and the J gene lost 0 bases, with 11 bases spanning the gap. The CDR3 contains 13 residues. Germline-derived CDR1 and CDR2 are DFQATT and SNEGSKA (reference sequence). DNA of the CDR3: TGCAGTGCTGGACGGGACGCCTCCTACGAGCAGTACCTC. This translates into CSAGRDASYEQYL.

The chain recombines TRBV20-1 with TRBJ2-7, with D perhaps matching TRBD1 (5 bases). V was shortened by 3 bases and J by 2 bases, with 8 bases between the two germline ends. In germline, CDR1 is DFQATT, CDR2 SNEGSKA (reference sequence). The CDR3 length is 12 residues. The CDR3 spells CSARDTAYEQYF. DNA for the CDR3: TGCAGTGCTAGGGACACTGCCTACGAGCAGTACTTC.

The chain carries TRBV24-1 and TRBJ2-1; TRBD2 might be the D (5 bases). Trimming cost V 3 bases and J 7 bases, with 9 bases left between them. This CDR3 is built from 13 residues. Germline CDR1 is KGHDR and CDR2 is SFDVKD. CDR3 sequence reads: CATSDGGGNEQFF. For the CDR3, the DNA is TGTGCCACCAGTGATGGAGGTGGGAATGAGCAGTTCTTC.

This clonotype was observed at least ten times. This chain uses TRBV12-3 or TRBV12-4 with TRBJ2-5; possible D gene TRBD1, 5 bases. Deletions cut 5 bases from V and 2 bases from J, with 12 bases between. CDR3 size: 14 residues. CDR3 amino acids: CASSPDSGQETQYF. The CDR3 coding sequence is TGTGCCAGCAGTCCAGATTCAGGGCAAGAGACCCAGTACTTC.

The J gene is TRBJ1-6, the V gene TRBV20-1; D gene ambiguous. Germline loops: CDR1 DFQATT, CDR2 SNEGSKA (reference sequence). The V and J ends lost 0 bases and 8 bases respectively, with 8 bases between them. The CDR3 is made up of 13 amino acids. CDR3 nucleotide sequence: TGCAGTGCTAGAGATCACGGGGATTCACCCCTCCACTTT. This codes for CSARDHGDSPLHF.

The V call is TRBV12-3 or TRBV12-4, the J call TRBJ2-5; TRBD1 aligns across 9 bases. The assigned J gene may be wrong: the sequence end matches TRBJ2-7 better. This CDR3 region has 16 residues. CDR3 amino acids: CASSFGTTGGHYEQYF. The CDR3 DNA reads as TGTGCCAGCAGTTTTGGCACGACAGGGGGACACTACGAGCAGTACTTC.

This chain joins TRBV20-1 and TRBJ1-6, with 9 nucleotides matching TRBD1. The V and J ends lost 3 bases and 7 bases, in that order; junction bases with no gene match: 4. The CDR3 sequence is 14 residues long. Germline V gene lookup returns CDR1 DFQATT and CDR2 SNEGSKA (reference sequence). The CDR3 bases are TGCAGTGCTAGTGACAGGGGGGGCAATTCACCCCTCCACTTT. Translation: CSASDRGGNSPLHF.

This clonotype came up many times. The chain employs TRBV9 and TRBJ2-2; D not certain. Deletions cut 3 bases from V and 0 bases from J, with 3 bases between. In germline, CDR1 is SGDLS, CDR2 YYNGEE. CDR3 length equals 13 residues. CDR3 amino acids: CASSGSNTGELFF. The CDR3 DNA reads TGTGCCAGCAGCGGATCGAACACCGGGGAGCTGTTTTTT.

V is TRBV9 and J is TRBJ1-1, with a weak D call TRBD1 (5 bases). Trimming took off 1 base at V and 4 bases at J, with 14 bases between the two ends. This CDR3 has 15 residues. The germline V gene encodes CDR1 SGDLS and CDR2 YYNGEE. CDR3 protein: CASSVRGGVGTEAFF. The CDR3 nucleotides read TGTGCCAGCAGCGTACGGGGGGGAGTTGGCACTGAAGCTTTCTTT. Together with reference TRBV9 and TRBJ1-1, the CDR3 gives the full variable domain: DSGVTQTPKHLITATGQRVTLRCSPRSGDLSVYWYQQSLDQGLQFLIQYYNGEERAKGNILERFSAQQFPDLHSELNLSSLELGDSALYFCASSVRGGVGTEAFFGQGTRLTVV.

This chain connects TRBV24-1 to TRBJ2-2, with D uncertain. Germline V lookup: CDR1 KGHDR, CDR2 SFDVKD. V was clipped by 4 bases and J by 7 bases, with 9 bases between them. This CDR3 is 13 amino acids long. CDR3 loop: CATSEYFDGELFF. DNA of the CDR3: TGTGCCACCAGTGAGTACTTCGACGGGGAGCTGTTTTTT.

Many counts were recorded for this clonotype. The chain carries TRBV6-5 and TRBJ2-5; 11 bases agree with TRBD2. V lost 0 bases to trimming and J lost 2 bases; unmatched junction nucleotides: 2. Germline assignment: CDR1 MNHEY and CDR2 SVGAGI. There are 16 residues in the CDR3. CDR3 sequence (DNA): TGTGCCAGCAGTTACTCGGGACTAGCGGAACAAGAGACCCAGTACTTC. Its protein is CASSYSGLAEQETQYF.

The V gene is TRBV7-2, the J gene TRBJ2-7; D gene unclear. The J call may be faulty, since TRBJ2-1 better matches the DNA end. There are 13 residues in the CDR3. The germline V gene encodes CDR1 SGHTA and CDR2 FQGNSA. CDR3 sequence (DNA): TGTGCCAGCAGCTTAGACAGTACCAATGAGCAGTTCTTC. Protein sequence: CASSLDSTNEQFF.